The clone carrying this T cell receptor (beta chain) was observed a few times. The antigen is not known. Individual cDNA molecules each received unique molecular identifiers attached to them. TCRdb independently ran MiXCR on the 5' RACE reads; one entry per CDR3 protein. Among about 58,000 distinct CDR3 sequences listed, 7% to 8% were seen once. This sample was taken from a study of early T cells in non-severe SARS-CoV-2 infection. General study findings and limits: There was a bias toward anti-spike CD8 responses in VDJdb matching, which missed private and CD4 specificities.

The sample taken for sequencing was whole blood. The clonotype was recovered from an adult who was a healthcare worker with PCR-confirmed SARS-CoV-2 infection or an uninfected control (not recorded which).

DNA for the CDR3: TGTGCCTGGAATTACCAAGAGACCCAGTACTTC. Translating gives CAWNYQETQYF. The rearrangement uses TRBV30 and TRBJ2-5; the D is unclear. V was cut by 4 bases and J by 0 bases, with 3 bases left in between. CDR3 size: 11 residues. Germline loops: CDR1 GTSNPN, CDR2 SVGIG (reference sequence).